This T cell receptor beta chain was retrieved from a study of blood T cell repertoires in COVID-19. The CDR3 is 16 residues long. V lost 6 bases and J lost 2; bases outside the gene matches: 10. Germline assignment: CDR1 SNHLY and CDR2 FYNNEI. In the original analysis: By means of reference gene primer amplification, nucleated cell counts were estimated. Some clones are missing from TCRdb's copy, which holds only in-frame ones; the method was immunoSEQ multiplex PCR. That table gives V, J and clone size, and the DNA gave D and trimming. Of 200,000 to 250,000 clones detected, 80% appear once; the ten largest clones hold 6.5% to 8.5%. Residents of under 25 US areas, aged about 18 to 89 years, made up the participants. The study assigned cohorts using participant-reported clinical history.

The genes are TRBV2 and TRBJ1-5; 7 nucleotides align to TRBD1. The sample comprised PBMCs or T cells enriched from blood (not recorded which). The clonotype originates from a middle-aged woman with acute COVID-19. The CDR3 loop reads CASRDIYRGGNQPQHF. CDR3 coding DNA: TGTGCCAGCAGGGATATTTACAGGGGAGGCAATCAGCCCCAGCATTTT.